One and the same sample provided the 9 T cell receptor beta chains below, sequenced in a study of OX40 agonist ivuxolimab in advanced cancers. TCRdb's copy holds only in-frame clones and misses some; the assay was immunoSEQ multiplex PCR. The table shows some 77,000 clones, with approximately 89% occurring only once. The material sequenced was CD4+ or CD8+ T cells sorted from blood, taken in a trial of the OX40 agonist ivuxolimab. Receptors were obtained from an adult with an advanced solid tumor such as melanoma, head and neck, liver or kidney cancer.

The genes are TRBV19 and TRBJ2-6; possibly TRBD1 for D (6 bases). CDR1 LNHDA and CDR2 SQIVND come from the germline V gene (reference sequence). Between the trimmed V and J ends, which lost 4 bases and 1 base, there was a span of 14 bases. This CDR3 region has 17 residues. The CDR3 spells CASSNGQRLSGANVLTF. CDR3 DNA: TGTGCCAGTAGTAACGGACAGAGGCTTTCTGGGGCCAACGTCCTGACTTTC.

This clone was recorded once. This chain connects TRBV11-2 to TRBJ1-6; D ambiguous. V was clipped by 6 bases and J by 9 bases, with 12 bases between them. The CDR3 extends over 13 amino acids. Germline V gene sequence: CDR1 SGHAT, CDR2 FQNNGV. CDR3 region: CASRSIGGSPLHF. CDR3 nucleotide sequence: TGTGCCAGCAGATCAATAGGTGGTTCACCCCTCCACTTT.

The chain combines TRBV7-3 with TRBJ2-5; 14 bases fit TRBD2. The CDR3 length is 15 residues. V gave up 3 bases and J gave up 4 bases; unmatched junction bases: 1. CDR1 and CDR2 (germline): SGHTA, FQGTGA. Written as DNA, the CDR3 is TGTGCCAGCAGCTTGGGGACTAGCGGGAGAGAGACCCAGTACTTC. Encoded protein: CASSLGTSGRETQYF.

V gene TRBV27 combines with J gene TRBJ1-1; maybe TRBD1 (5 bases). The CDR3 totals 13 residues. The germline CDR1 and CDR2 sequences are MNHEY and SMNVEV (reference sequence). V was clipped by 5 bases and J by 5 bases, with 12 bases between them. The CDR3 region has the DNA TGTGCCAGCAGTACCCGACCAGGGACTGAAGCTTTCTTT. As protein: CASSTRPGTEAFF.

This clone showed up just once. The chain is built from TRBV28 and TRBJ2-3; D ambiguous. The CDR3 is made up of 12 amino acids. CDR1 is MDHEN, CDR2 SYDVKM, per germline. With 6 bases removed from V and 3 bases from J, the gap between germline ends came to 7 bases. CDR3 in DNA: TGTGCCAGCAGCTCGACGACAGATACGCAGTATTTT. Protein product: CASSSTTDTQYF.

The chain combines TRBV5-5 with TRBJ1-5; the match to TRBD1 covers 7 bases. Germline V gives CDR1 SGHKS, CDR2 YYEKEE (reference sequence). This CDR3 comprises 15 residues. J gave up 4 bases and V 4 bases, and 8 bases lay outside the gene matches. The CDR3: CASSARQGSNQPQHF. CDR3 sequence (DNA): TGTGCCAGCAGCGCCCGACAGGGTTCGAATCAGCCCCAGCATTTT.

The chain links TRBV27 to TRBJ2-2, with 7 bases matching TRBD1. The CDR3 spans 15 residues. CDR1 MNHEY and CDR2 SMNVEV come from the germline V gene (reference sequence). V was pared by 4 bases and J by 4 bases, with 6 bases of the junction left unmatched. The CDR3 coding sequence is TGTGCCAGCAGTTACATCCCAGGGGGCACCGGGGAGCTGTTTTTT. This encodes CASSYIPGGTGELFF.

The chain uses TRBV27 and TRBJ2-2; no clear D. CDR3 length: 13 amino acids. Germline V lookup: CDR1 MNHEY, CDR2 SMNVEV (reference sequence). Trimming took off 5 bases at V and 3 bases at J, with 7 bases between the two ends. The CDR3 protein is CASSGTYTGELFF. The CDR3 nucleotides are TGTGCCAGCAGTGGAACCTACACCGGGGAGCTGTTTTTT.

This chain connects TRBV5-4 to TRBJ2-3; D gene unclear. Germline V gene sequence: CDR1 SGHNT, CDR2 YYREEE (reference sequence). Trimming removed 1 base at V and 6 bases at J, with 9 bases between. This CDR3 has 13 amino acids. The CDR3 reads CASSLLLGDTQYF. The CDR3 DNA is TGTGCCAGCAGCTTGTTACTCGGGGATACGCAGTATTTT.